Below are 27 T cell receptor beta chains sequenced from a single sample in a study of beta chain features in type 1 diabetes. Study outcomes and limitations: People with Type 1 diabetes carried modestly yet significantly shorter TCRB CDR3s in all four CD4+ subsets.

The whole isolated RNA underwent reverse transcription, so sequencing captured expressed TCRB transcripts. Assay: immunoSEQ multiplex PCR; the TCRdb copy retains only in-frame clones and omits some. This sample yields around 690,000 clones, of which roughly an eighth are seen a single time; more than 0.1% belongs to the top ten. Antigens of these TCRs are unknown. The source material was naive CD4+ T cells from blood. Receptors originate from a man younger than 45 with type 1 diabetes.

The chain has TRBV7-7 and TRBJ1-3, with a tentative D call TRBD1 (6 bases). CDR1 is SSHAT and CDR2 is FNYEAQ in the germline V gene (reference sequence). Trimming stripped 5 bases from V and 3 bases from J, with 11 bases between. This CDR3 comprises 14 residues. The CDR3 is CASSTGTSGNTIYF. As DNA, the CDR3 is TGTGCCAGCAGCACAGGGACAAGTGGAAACACCATATATTTT.

To note about this clone: In the same sample, other DNA sequences code for this CDR3. V and J are TRBV5-1 and TRBJ2-5; 10 bases match TRBD2. The V gene end was trimmed by 2 bases and the J gene end by 2 bases; junction bases not matched to a gene: 6. This CDR3 comprises 16 residues. Looked up from germline, CDR1 is SGHRS and CDR2 is YFSETQ. In DNA form, the CDR3 reads TGCGCCAGCAGCTTAGAACTAGCGGGGAATCAAGAGACCCAGTACTTC. It yields the protein CASSLELAGNQETQYF.

The CDR3 loop is CRGQGFYGYTF. CDR3 DNA: TGCAGGGGACAGGGCTTCTATGGCTACACCTTC. This chain links TRBV20-1 with TRBJ1-2; 9 bases agree with TRBD1. This CDR3 region has 11 residues. CDR1 and CDR2 from the germline V gene are DFQATT and SNEGSKA (reference sequence).

This clone was seen a handful of times. The rearrangement joins TRBV4-3 to TRBJ1-4; D uncertain. This CDR3 is built from 15 residues. The V and J ends lost 3 bases and 8 bases respectively, with 16 bases between them. Per germline, CDR1 LGHNA and CDR2 YSLEER. The CDR3 nucleotides are TGCGCCAGCAGCCAGCCCACCGCCCCGGGAGAAAAACTGTTTTTT. Amino acids: CASSQPTAPGEKLFF.

This clone has only a few counts. The chain combines TRBV6-6 with TRBJ1-2, with unresolved D. The CDR3 has 14 residues. Trimming took off 2 bases at V and 3 bases at J, with 10 bases between the two ends. Germline assignment: CDR1 MNHNY and CDR2 SVGAGI (reference sequence). The CDR3 DNA reads as TGTGCCAGCAGTTACCAGACTGAATACTATGGCTACACCTTC. As protein: CASSYQTEYYGYTF.

V is TRBV19 and J is TRBJ2-3; 9 positions agree with TRBD2. This CDR3 region has 16 residues. Losses at the gene ends were 3 bases for V and 3 bases for J; bases not matched to a gene: 7. Germline V gene data show CDR1 as LNHDA and CDR2 as SQIVND (reference sequence). The CDR3 coding sequence is TGTGCCAGTAGTATTATAAGCGGGGGGACGACAGATACGCAGTATTTT. Translating it yields CASSIISGGTTDTQYF.

V gene TRBV11-2 combines with J gene TRBJ1-1; D is unresolved. The CDR3 runs to 12 residues. CDR1 is SGHAT, CDR2 FQNNGV, per germline. The ends were cut back, 1 base at V and 6 bases at J, with 6 bases in the middle. This CDR3 is CASSLVGSEAFF. CDR3 coding DNA: TGTGCCAGCAGCTTAGTTGGGTCTGAAGCTTTCTTT.

This rearrangement joins TRBV18 to TRBJ2-1, with 11 bases that match TRBD2. The ends lost 6 bases at V and 3 bases at J; junction bases unmatched: 13. Germline values: CDR1 KGHSH, CDR2 LQKENI. This CDR3 region has 18 residues. The CDR3 is CASSPIDSGLAVYNEQFF. In nucleotides, the CDR3 is TGTGCCAGCTCCCCGATTGACTCGGGACTAGCGGTCTACAATGAGCAGTTCTTC.

The gene calls are TRBV4-3 and TRBJ2-3; D unclear. Trimming left V 0 bases short and J 1 base short, with 11 bases between. Germline values: CDR1 LGHNA, CDR2 YSLEER. The CDR3 has 16 residues. CDR3 sequence: CASSQETAPRTDTQYF. For the CDR3, the DNA is TGCGCCAGCAGCCAAGAAACAGCCCCACGCACAGATACGCAGTATTTT.

The chain is built from TRBV7-8 and TRBJ2-1, with D possibly being TRBD2 (6 bases). This CDR3 is built from 17 residues. Trimming removed 1 base from V and 3 bases from J, with 16 bases in between. Germline CDR1 and CDR2: SGHVS and FQNEAQ. The CDR3 loop is CASSLEGVSGYYNEQFF. For the CDR3, the DNA is TGTGCCAGCAGCTTAGAAGGTGTTAGCGGCTACTACAATGAGCAGTTCTTC.

This chain links TRBV2 with TRBJ2-7, with 7 bases that match TRBD1. The CDR3 totals 14 residues. V gave up 2 bases and J gave up 4 bases; unmatched junction bases: 5. Germline CDR1 reads SNHLY; CDR2 reads FYNNEI. For the CDR3, the DNA is TGTGCCAGCAGTGAAACAGGGGTTTTGTACGAGCAGTACTTC. It specifies CASSETGVLYEQYF.

The genes are TRBV30 and TRBJ1-5; no firm D call. Germline CDR1 and CDR2: GTSNPN and SVGIG (reference sequence). This CDR3 spans 13 amino acids. The V end lost 2 bases, the J end lost 6 bases, and 11 bases lay between the germline ends. The CDR3 DNA reads TGTGCCTGGAGTCATTCGAGCGGTCAGCCCCAGCATTTT. It specifies CAWSHSSGQPQHF.

CDR3 residues: CASSKGASSYNEQFF. Here the CDR3 DNA reads TGTGCCAGTAGTAAGGGGGCGAGCTCCTACAATGAGCAGTTCTTC. This chain connects TRBV19 to TRBJ2-1; 7 bases line up with TRBD1. This CDR3 is built from 15 residues. The V and J ends lost 4 bases and 0 bases, in that order; junction bases with no gene match: 3. Per the germline V gene, CDR1 is LNHDA and CDR2 is SQIVND (reference sequence).

This chain connects TRBV25-1 to TRBJ1-2; TRBD1 matches at 7 bases. Germline V gives CDR1 MGHDK, CDR2 SYGVNS. Trimming at V came to 6 bases and at J to 2 bases, leaving 3 bases not matched to a gene. This CDR3 comprises 13 residues. CDR3 nucleotide sequence: TGTGCCAGCAGGGTGGGACAGAACTATGGCTACACCTTC. Translation: CASRVGQNYGYTF.

V usage is TRBV11-2 and J usage is TRBJ2-7; possible D gene TRBD1, 6 bases. Germline V CDR1 and CDR2: SGHAT, FQNNGV. V was cut by 1 base and J by 2 bases, with 15 bases left in between. This CDR3 region has 16 residues. The CDR3 loop is CASSLGLRGGAYEQYF. In DNA, the CDR3 is TGTGCCAGCAGCTTAGGCCTCAGGGGTGGGGCCTACGAGCAGTACTTC.

This sequence joins TRBV5-1 and TRBJ2-5, with D maybe TRBD2 (5 bases). This CDR3 has 13 residues. V lost 0 bases and J 7 bases, leaving 10 bases between the germline ends. CDR1 is SGHRS, CDR2 YFSETQ, per germline. The CDR3 loop reads CASSLAERGTQYF. CDR3 sequence (DNA): TGCGCCAGCAGCTTGGCCGAACGGGGGACCCAGTACTTC.

This chain joins TRBV28 and TRBJ1-5; D is ambiguous. From germline, CDR1 is MDHEN and CDR2 SYDVKM. This CDR3 contains 14 residues. V lost 4 bases and J lost 7, with 14 bases in between. CDR3 nucleotide sequence: TGTGCCAGCAGTTACCGGACCGGAATGCAGCCCCAGCATTTT. It codes for CASSYRTGMQPQHF.

This clone was counted between two and nine times. V is TRBV4-2 and J is TRBJ1-6; D remains unclear. V was trimmed by 1 base and J by 5 bases, leaving 12 bases between them. The CDR3 is made up of 16 amino acids. CDR1 is LGHNA, CDR2 YNFKEQ, per germline. The CDR3 coding sequence is TGTGCCAGCAGCCAAGTGGAAGCGGCTAATAATTCACCCCTCCACTTT. It specifies CASSQVEAANNSPLHF.

The chain combines TRBV6-1 with TRBJ2-7, with D perhaps TRBD1 (5 bases). Germline V lookup: CDR1 MNHNS, CDR2 SASEGT. This CDR3 comprises 13 residues. V was pared by 1 base and J by 6 bases, with 10 bases between. Here the CDR3 reads CASSEVAGLEQYF. As DNA, the CDR3 is TGTGCCAGCAGTGAAGTGGCAGGGCTCGAGCAGTACTTC.

This rearrangement joins TRBV5-1 to TRBJ1-1, with D possibly TRBD1 on 6 matching bases. CDR1 is SGHRS, CDR2 YFSETQ, per germline. V lost 2 bases and J lost 1, with 12 bases in between. CDR3 length: 15 amino acids. CDR3 sequence reads: CASSLATGRNTEAFF. The CDR3 DNA reads as TGCGCCAGCAGCTTAGCGACAGGCCGGAACACTGAAGCTTTCTTT.

This chain connects TRBV7-6 to TRBJ1-6; TRBD1 might be the D (5 bases). V lost 5 bases, J lost 0 bases, and 11 bases lay in between. The CDR3 has 16 amino acids. Germline CDR1 SGHVS, CDR2 FNYEAQ. The CDR3 DNA sequence: TGTGCCAGCAGCGTACAGGCAAGCTCCTATAATTCACCCCTCCACTTT. Protein product: CASSVQASSYNSPLHF. The whole variable domain, filled in from reference TRBV7-6 and TRBJ1-6, reads GAGVSQSPRYKVTKRGQDVALRCDPISGHVSLYWYRQALGQGPEFLTYFNYEAQQDKSGLPNDRFSAERPEGSISTLTIQRTEQRDSAMYRCASSVQASSYNSPLHFGNGTRLTVT.

Only a few counts were recorded for this clone. The same CDR3 also results from other DNA sequences found in this sample. The V gene is TRBV29-1, the J gene TRBJ2-4; D is unresolved. V lost 4 bases and J lost 0, with 7 bases in between. Germline assignment: CDR1 SQVTM and CDR2 ANQGSEA. The length of the CDR3 is 13 residues. The CDR3 DNA is TGCAGCGTTGGCCCTCTAGCCAAAAACATTCAGTACTTC. This encodes CSVGPLAKNIQYF.

Here the CDR3 reads CAWSRDYRSGDQPQHF. For the CDR3, the DNA is TGTGCCTGGAGCAGGGACTACCGGTCTGGGGATCAGCCCCAGCATTTT. V and J are TRBV30 and TRBJ1-5; maybe TRBD1 (5 bases). This CDR3 is 16 amino acids long. V was pared by 3 bases and J by 5 bases, with 20 bases between. Germline assignment: CDR1 GTSNPN and CDR2 SVGIG (reference sequence).

The gene calls are TRBV4-3 and TRBJ2-2; no firm D call. CDR1 and CDR2 (germline): LGHNA, YSLEER. This CDR3 has 17 residues. The V end was cut by 0 bases, the J end by 0 bases, with 11 bases between. CDR3 loop: CASSQDRLSANTGELFF. Here the CDR3 DNA reads TGCGCCAGCAGCCAAGATAGACTTTCCGCGAACACCGGGGAGCTGTTTTTT.

The V gene is TRBV9, the J gene TRBJ2-2; D may be TRBD2 (6 bases). Germline CDR1 SGDLS, CDR2 YYNGEE. Trimming shortened V by 0 bases and J by 5 bases, and 11 bases separated the two germline ends. CDR3 length: 15 amino acids. This chain's CDR3 is CASSVGRGQTGELFF. The CDR3 region has the DNA TGTGCCAGCAGCGTAGGGAGGGGCCAAACCGGGGAGCTGTTTTTT.

The CDR3 DNA follows: TGCGCCAGCAGCCAAGATTTCGGGGAAGAGACCCAGTACTTC. Residues: CASSQDFGEETQYF. The chain links TRBV4-3 to TRBJ2-5, with a weak D call TRBD2 (5 bases). V lost 0 bases, J lost 3 bases, and 8 bases lay in between. CDR3 length: 14 residues. The germline gives CDR1 LGHNA, CDR2 YSLEER.

On this clone itself: Other DNA sequences in the sample encode the same CDR3. The V and J genes are TRBV2 and TRBJ2-7; tentatively, D is TRBD1 (6 bases). This CDR3 has 12 residues. In germline, CDR1 is SNHLY, CDR2 FYNNEI. V dropped 6 bases and J dropped 1 base, with 7 bases sitting between them. The CDR3 DNA reads as TGTGCCAGCAGCGGACAGTCCTACGAGCAGTACTTC. Translation gives CASSGQSYEQYF.